This T cell receptor (beta chain) stems from a study of T cells in Graves' hyperthyroidism and ophthalmopathy. This clonotype was counted at least ten times. The CDR3 has 15 amino acids. Looked up from germline, CDR1 is GTSNPN and CDR2 is SVGIG (reference sequence). Trimming shortened V by 1 base and J by 3 bases, and 16 bases separated the two germline ends. Researchers took RNA transcripts and amplified the TCR beta CDR3 regions from them. TCR CDR3 regions were first amplified by RT-PCR with HTBI primers. TCRdb redid the calling of the multiplex PCR reads with MiXCR, one entry per CDR3 protein. The sample lists hundreds of thousands of distinct CDR3 sequences, 14% seen once, with about a tenth in the top ten.

The sequenced sample was blood. V and J are TRBV30 and TRBJ2-7; D not resolved. The clonotype comes from a woman aged 18-29 years with Graves' hyperthyroidism. The CDR3 DNA reads as TGTGCCTGGAGTGCCGGTGGGCCGGGTTACTACGAGCAGTACTTC. Translated, it gives CAWSAGGPGYYEQYF.